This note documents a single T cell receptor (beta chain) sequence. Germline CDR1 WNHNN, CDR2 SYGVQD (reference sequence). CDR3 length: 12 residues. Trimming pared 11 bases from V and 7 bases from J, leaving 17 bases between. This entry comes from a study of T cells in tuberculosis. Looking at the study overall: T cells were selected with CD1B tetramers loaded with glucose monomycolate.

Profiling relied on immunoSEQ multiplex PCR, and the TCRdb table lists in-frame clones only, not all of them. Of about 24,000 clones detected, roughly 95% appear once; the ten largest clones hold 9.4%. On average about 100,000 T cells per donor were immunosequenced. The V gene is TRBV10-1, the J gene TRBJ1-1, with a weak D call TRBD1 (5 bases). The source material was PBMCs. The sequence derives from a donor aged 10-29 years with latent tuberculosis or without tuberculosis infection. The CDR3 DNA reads TGCGCCCGAGGGAGGGGACTTTTTGAAGCTTTCTTT. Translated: CARGRGLFEAFF.